This TCR beta chain came from a study of blood T cell repertoires in COVID-19 (dated by TCRdb to 2020 to 2021). For context, the study as a whole: The collaborator samples originated in the United States, Italy and Spain and spanned the acute and convalescent phases of COVID-19. Samples came from the ongoing ImmuneRACE study (first 160 participants) plus 1,254 subjects from 6 global collaborators. The repertoires were made available in a free public database intended to serve as a resource for research on the immune response to SARS-CoV-2. Deeply sampled blood TCRbeta repertoires from subjects exposed to, actively infected with, or recovered from COVID-19 were included in the dataset. The prospective study material was composed of cDNA or gDNA derived from T cells, B-cell-depleted T cells, or PBMCs. A de-identified subject ID, COVID-19 status, age in years and sex were almost always included in the sample metadata. Where available, HLA class I and class II types were obtained from metadata supplied by the sample provider rather than from assay-based typing. The paper as a whole reports these results and caveats: The quantity of clinical and demographic metadata differed by source and by participant and was supplied without curation.

In Seattle, one collaborating source enrolled patients while the infection was active and tracked those patients longitudinally over the course of disease. Each collaborating institution followed its own protocols to collect whole blood in K2EDTA tubes. Collaborator samples were shipped for TCRbeta analysis as frozen whole blood, isolated PBMCs, or DNA extracted from either sample type. Turning to this clone: Its antigen is currently not known. One base away there is no much larger clone; base qualities are not given.

The immunoSEQ Assay, a bias-controlled multiplex PCR, was used to amplify TCRbeta CDR3 regions from genomic DNA. Per the authors' processing: The number of nucleated cells in each sample was estimated from the amplification of reference gene primers within the assay. To quantify the absolute abundance of each unique TCRbeta CDR3 rearrangement, sequence reads were collapsed and filtered. For each sample, productive Simpson clonality was calculated by taking the square root of Simpson's diversity index across productive rearrangements. Entries here come from immuneACCESS through TCRdb and include only in-frame sequences with V and J called. Some clones fail to appear in such tables; in the studies checked, an unresolved V gene covers under half of the shortfall, and the cause of the remainder is unknown. V and J calls and clone size follow that table, whereas D and trimming were derived from the DNA. This sample comprises about 30,000 clones, roughly 80% of them detected only once. The biggest ten clones account for 2.5% to 3.5% of the sample.

The CDR3 sequence holds 21 residues, the cysteine and phenylalanine included. Only the CDR3 part of the read is kept: 63 bases, read in frame from the first base. V is cut back by 2 bases and J by 0 bases, with 15 bases in the junction unmatched. Taken from the germline V gene (reference sequence), the CDR1 and CDR2 loops are MNHEY and SMNVEV. Input material: peripheral blood. The receptor was derived from an older man with COVID-19, enrolled during active disease. The rearranged chain carries TRBV27 and TRBJ2-6; a stretch of 8 junction bases matches TRBD1. The DNA sequence is as follows: TGTGCCAGCAGTTTAGAGAATACCATCCGGGACAGGAGCTCTGGGGCCAACGTCCTGACTTTC. Its translation reads: CASSLENTIRDRSSGANVLTF.